This TCR beta chain is from a study of blood T cell repertoires in COVID-19. The CDR3 has 15 residues. CDR1 is SGHAT and CDR2 is FQNNGV in the germline V gene. The V end lost 1 base, the J end lost 12 bases, and 19 bases lay between the germline ends. Produced via immunoSEQ multiplex PCR; TCRdb's table is partial and in-frame only. The data contain around 480,000 clones, about 90% of them singletons. The sample consisted of PBMCs or T cells enriched from blood (not recorded which). V is TRBV11-2 and J is TRBJ2-1; D ambiguous. This TCR derives from a woman aged 18-29 years who had recovered from COVID-19. The CDR3 bases are TGTGCCAGCAGCTTAGTCCCTGGGCCACAGAACGTGCAGTTCTTC. It is translated as CASSLVPGPQNVQFF.